This T cell receptor beta chain came from a study of identical twins. Whole-study findings and limits: Sequences that were out-of-frame, alpha and twin-shared displayed an excess of low generation probability. For cord blood, abundant beta clonotypes had fewer insertions, unlike memory repertoires, which showed none. The authors drew conclusions from cross-sectional statistical analysis rather than following the same donors.

CDR1 and CDR2 from the germline V gene are SQVTM and ANQGSEA. The V and J ends lost 7 bases and 6 bases, in that order; junction bases with no gene match: 5. The CDR3 runs 14 residues. Addition of a universal primer site occurred through template switching, and cDNA carried unique molecular identifiers. Each CDR3 protein is one row after TCRdb ran MiXCR on the 5' RACE reads. Of about 570,000 distinct CDR3 sequences listed, more than 9% are singletons. This clonotype was recorded at least ten times. Its specificity is not known. This sample also belongs to another study, concerning yellow fever vaccine responses in identical twins.

Sequencing was performed on PBMCs. This chain connects TRBV29-1 to TRBJ2-3, with 15 positions matching TRBD2. The sequence was obtained from a young woman in good health. The CDR3 coding sequence is TGCAGCGACGGACTAGCGGGGGGGCGGGATACGCAGTATTTT. As protein: CSDGLAGGRDTQYF.